This T cell receptor beta chain was recovered during a study of neoadjuvant nivolumab and ipilimumab in lung cancer. Study overall: The combination arm added day-1 ipilimumab 1 mg/kg to nivolumab 3 mg/kg on days 1, 15, 29. General study points: Blood richness before therapy tracked richness in tumors resected after neoadjuvant therapy. Only two of four nivolumab-treated tumors gained richness and clonality by surgery. Only a single major-pathologic-response sample was available for clonality analysis.

Method: immunoSEQ multiplex PCR; TCRdb's copy keeps in-frame clones and lacks some. The table lists about 27,000 clones, around 76% of them singletons. To note about this clone: Its antigen is as yet unknown.

The CDR3 runs to 12 residues. Trimming removed 6 bases at V and 7 bases at J, with 9 bases between. The germline V gene encodes CDR1 MNHEY and CDR2 SVGAGI. The chain employs TRBV6-5 and TRBJ1-4, with D hard to call. This clonotype was sampled from an adult with non-small cell lung cancer. Sequenced here: tumor tissue, sampled after neoadjuvant nivolumab, alone or with ipilimumab, at or shortly before surgery. The CDR3 reads CASSRVGEKLFF. In DNA, the CDR3 is TGTGCCAGCAGCCGGGTCGGTGAAAAACTGTTTTTT.